This paragraph covers one TCR beta chain sequence. Other DNA sequences from this sample encode an identical CDR3 as well. The data are from a study of technical replicates of blood from a few donors. TCRdb keeps only in-frame clones here, not all; method: immunoSEQ multiplex PCR. Of some 73,000 clones in the sample, 90% to 95% are singletons; the top ten hold 4.7%. With V trimmed by 0 bases and J by 5 bases, 1 base remained unmatched. CDR1 and CDR2 from the germline V gene are KGHSH and LQKENI. The CDR3 sequence is 17 residues long. Input material: PBMCs. V usage is TRBV18 and J usage is TRBJ2-1; 16 bases agree with TRBD2. The source is a human donor in good health. Some clones in this sample may be carry-over from other donors' samples. DNA for the CDR3: TGTGCCAGCTCACCACCGGGGACTAGCGGGGGGGACAATGAGCAGTTCTTC. Translating gives CASSPPGTSGGDNEQFF. The entire variable domain, with the rest obtained from reference TRBV18 and TRBJ2-1, is as follows: NAGVMQNPRHLVRRRGQEARLRCSPMKGHSHVYWYRQLPEEGLKFMVYLQKENIIDESGMPKERFSAEFPKEGPSILRIQQVVRGDSAAYFCASSPPGTSGGDNEQFFGPGTRLTVL.